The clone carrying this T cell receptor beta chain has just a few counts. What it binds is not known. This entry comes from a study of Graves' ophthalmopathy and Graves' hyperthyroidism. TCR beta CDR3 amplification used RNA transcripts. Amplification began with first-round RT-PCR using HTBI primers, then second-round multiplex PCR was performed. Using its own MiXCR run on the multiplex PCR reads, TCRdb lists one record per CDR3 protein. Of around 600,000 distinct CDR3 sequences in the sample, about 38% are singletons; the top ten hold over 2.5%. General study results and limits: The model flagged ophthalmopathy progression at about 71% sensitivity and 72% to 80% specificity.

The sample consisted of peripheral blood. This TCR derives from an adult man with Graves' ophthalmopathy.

The CDR3 DNA sequence: TGCAGTGCACCCATCACAGCGGATGGAAACACCATATATTTT. It specifies CSAPITADGNTIYF. The genes are TRBV20-1 and TRBJ1-3; D remains ambiguous. The V and J ends lost 6 bases and 3 bases respectively, with 15 bases between them. There are 14 residues in the CDR3. CDR1 and CDR2 from the germline V gene are DFQATT and SNEGSKA (reference sequence).